This T cell receptor beta chain was sequenced for a study of cytomegalovirus exposure and HLA in healthy donors. The donors formed part of the approximately 120-subject validation cohort, distinct from the roughly 660-subject first cohort. With regard to this clone: What it binds is unknown.

Some clones are missing from TCRdb's copy, which holds only in-frame ones; the method was immunoSEQ multiplex PCR. The sample holds roughly 73,000 clones, nearly 95% seen once. Germline CDR1 reads SGHRS; CDR2 reads YFSETQ. Trimming took off 5 bases at V and 8 bases at J, with 19 bases between the two ends. The CDR3 is made up of 15 amino acids. Points from the study as a whole: Listed as cytomegalovirus-associated were about 160 TCR beta chains. High specificity and sensitivity for cytomegalovirus status were reported for the classifier.

Sequencing used PBMCs. The chain carries TRBV5-1 and TRBJ1-4; D is unresolved. This TCR derives from a man aged 18 to 35 in good health and CMV-seropositive. The CDR3 nucleotides read TGCGCCAGCAGTCCGACATCGTTACTTGAAGAAAAACTGTTTTTT. Amino acids: CASSPTSLLEEKLFF. The entire variable domain, with the rest obtained from reference TRBV5-1 and TRBJ1-4, is as follows: KAGVTQTPRYLIKTRGQQVTLSCSPISGHRSVSWYQQTPGQGLQFLFEYFSETQRNKGNFPGRFSGRQFSNSRSEMNVSTLELGDSALYLCASSPTSLLEEKLFFGSGTQLSVL.